The clone carrying this TCR beta chain was detected only a few times. Its antigen remains unknown. The germline gives CDR1 MDHEN, CDR2 SYDVKM. CDR3 length: 13 residues. V was pared by 7 bases and J by 1 base, with 4 bases of the junction left unmatched. The data were obtained in a study of T cell repertoires in cytomegalovirus infection. MiXCR, applied by TCRdb to the reads, yields one record per CDR3 protein. The sample comprises some 390,000 distinct CDR3 sequences, 15% to 20% of which are singletons, and under 9% rests with the top ten. Broader study findings: CMV-specific TCR beta clonotypes restricted by HLA-C were the ones dominating the ex vivo response. Individuals carrying CMV plus the relevant HLA were identified by cumulative frequency of public TCR beta families.

V gene TRBV28 combines with J gene TRBJ2-7; 7 bases align to TRBD2. The sample comprised PBMCs. This clonotype was sampled from a human donor in good health (CMV status not recorded). Some clones in this sample may be carry-over from other donors' samples. CDR3 sequence reads: CASNVGGSYEQYF. The CDR3 DNA sequence: TGTGCCAGCAATGTGGGGGGGTCCTACGAGCAGTACTTC.